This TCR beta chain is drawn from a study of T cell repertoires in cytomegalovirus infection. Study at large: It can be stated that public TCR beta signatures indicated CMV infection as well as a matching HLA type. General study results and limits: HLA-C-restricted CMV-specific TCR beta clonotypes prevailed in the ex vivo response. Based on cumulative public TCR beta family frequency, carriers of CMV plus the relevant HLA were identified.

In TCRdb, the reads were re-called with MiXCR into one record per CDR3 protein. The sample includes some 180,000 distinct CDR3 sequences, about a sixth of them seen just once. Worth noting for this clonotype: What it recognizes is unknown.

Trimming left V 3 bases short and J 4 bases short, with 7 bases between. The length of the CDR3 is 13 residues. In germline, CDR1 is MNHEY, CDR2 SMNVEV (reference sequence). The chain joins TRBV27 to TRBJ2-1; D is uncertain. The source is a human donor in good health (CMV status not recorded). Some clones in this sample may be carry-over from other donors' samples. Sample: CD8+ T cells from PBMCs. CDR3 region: CASSFSNYNEQFF. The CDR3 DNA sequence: TGTGCCAGCAGTTTCTCTAATTACAATGAGCAGTTCTTC.